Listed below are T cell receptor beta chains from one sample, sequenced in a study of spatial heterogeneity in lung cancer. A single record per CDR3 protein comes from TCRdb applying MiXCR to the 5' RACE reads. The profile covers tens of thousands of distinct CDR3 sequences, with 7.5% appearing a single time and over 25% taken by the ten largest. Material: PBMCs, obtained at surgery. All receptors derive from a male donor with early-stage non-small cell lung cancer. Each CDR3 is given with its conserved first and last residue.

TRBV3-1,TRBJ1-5,CASSPGRTQGPQHF
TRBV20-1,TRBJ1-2,CSASAGSDYGYTF
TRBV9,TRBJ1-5,CASSPGYGAGNQPQHF
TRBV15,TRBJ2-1,CATSREYQSYNEQFF
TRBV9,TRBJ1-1,CASSESGTGNTEAFF
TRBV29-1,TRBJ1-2,CSVVELGGTF
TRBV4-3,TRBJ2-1,CASSQDHLVKSNEQFF
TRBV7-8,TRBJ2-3,CASSFRDSVNTQYF
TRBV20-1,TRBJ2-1,CSARADGNEQFF
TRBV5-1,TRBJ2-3,CASSLVWGAADTQYF
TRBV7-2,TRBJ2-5,CASSLALGGAETQYF
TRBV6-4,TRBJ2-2,CASSARGVALAGELFF
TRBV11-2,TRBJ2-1,CASSATSGSTNEQFF
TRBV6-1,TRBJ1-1,CASSDRVGTEAFF
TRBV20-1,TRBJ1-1,CSATTEMNTEAFF
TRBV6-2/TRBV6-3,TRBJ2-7,CASSRLTGEQYF
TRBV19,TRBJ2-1,CASNGPSSYNEQFF
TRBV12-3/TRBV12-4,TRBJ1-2,CASRRQGSHYGYTF
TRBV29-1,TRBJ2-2,CSAEVGSGELFF
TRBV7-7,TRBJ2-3,CASSLNDRETDTQYF
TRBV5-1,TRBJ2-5,CASSFNRGGPQETQYF
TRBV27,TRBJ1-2,CASSLSFGGSGYTF
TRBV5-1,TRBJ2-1,CASSPTSGRGAEQFF
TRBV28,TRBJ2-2,CASSGGTGELFF
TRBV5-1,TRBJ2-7,CASSLSGPKFYEQYF
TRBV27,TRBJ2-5,CASSPEPFYQETQYF